Below, 32 T cell receptor beta chains from the same sample are listed, as sequenced in a study of blood T cell repertoires in COVID-19. The data were produced by immunoSEQ multiplex PCR, yet TCRdb's version contains in-frame clones alone and is incomplete. The sample has a few hundred thousand clones, 82% seen once. The sequenced sample consisted of peripheral blood. The receptor source for this set is a woman aged 18-35 years with acute or convalescent COVID-19.

This clone occurred a few times. CDR3 bases: TGTGCCAGCAGTGAAGCTGGGGGGTCCTACGAGCAGTACTTC. It encodes CASSEAGGSYEQYF. The chain combines TRBV2 with TRBJ2-7; possibly TRBD2 for D (6 bases). This CDR3 contains 14 residues. V was shortened by 0 bases and J by 1 base, with 7 bases between the two germline ends. Per germline, CDR1 SNHLY and CDR2 FYNNEI.

This clone has just a few counts. V gene TRBV9 combines with J gene TRBJ2-5; 8 nucleotides align to TRBD2. This CDR3 contains 16 residues. Unmatched junction bases numbered 11, after V lost 0 bases and J lost 7 bases. The germline gives CDR1 SGDLS, CDR2 YYNGEE. The CDR3 DNA follows: TGTGCCAGCAGCGTAGACCCCCATAGCGGGAAAGGGACCCAGTACTTC. This encodes CASSVDPHSGKGTQYF.

This clone was counted between two and nine times. The genes are TRBV5-4 and TRBJ1-2; D remains ambiguous. The CDR3 has 13 amino acids. From germline, CDR1 is SGHNT and CDR2 YYREEE (reference sequence). The V gene lost 0 bases and the J gene lost 8 bases, with 11 bases spanning the gap. CDR3 nucleotides: TGTGCCAGCAGCTTGGAACTCGGTCTCGGCTACACCTTC. Its translation: CASSLELGLGYTF.

The V gene is TRBV6-4, the J gene TRBJ2-2, with D hard to call. Germline assignment: CDR1 MRHNA and CDR2 SNTAGT. The CDR3 consists of 14 residues. The ends were cut back, 2 bases at V and 1 base at J, with 5 bases in the middle. CDR3 residues: CASSDGENTGELFF. The CDR3 DNA is TGTGCCAGCAGTGACGGAGAGAACACCGGGGAGCTGTTTTTT.

The chain links TRBV28 to TRBJ1-6; TRBD1 aligns across 9 bases. Germline V CDR1 and CDR2: MDHEN, SYDVKM. V trimming: 2 bases; J trimming: 6 bases; junction bases outside the gene matches: 5. This CDR3 spans 16 amino acids. The CDR3 spells CASSLPGQGSNSPLHF. For the CDR3, the DNA is TGTGCCAGCAGTTTACCGGGACAGGGTTCTAATTCACCCCTCCACTTT.

This chain joins TRBV18 and TRBJ1-1, with D possibly matching TRBD1 (5 bases). CDR1 is KGHSH, CDR2 LQKENI, per germline. Trimming left V 1 base short and J 0 bases short, with 15 bases between. The CDR3 is made up of 17 amino acids. This CDR3 is CASSPHGQLVLNTEAFF. The CDR3 DNA sequence: TGTGCCAGCTCACCACACGGACAATTGGTTTTGAACACTGAAGCTTTCTTT. The whole variable domain, remainder taken from reference TRBV18 and TRBJ1-1, is NAGVMQNPRHLVRRRGQEARLRCSPMKGHSHVYWYRQLPEEGLKFMVYLQKENIIDESGMPKERFSAEFPKEGPSILRIQQVVRGDSAAYFCASSPHGQLVLNTEAFFGQGTRLTVV.

Worth noting for this clone: One end of the junction fails to match germline, which may point to a read error. The chain uses TRBV11-2 and TRBJ2-7, with 7 bases identical to TRBD1. The germline V gene encodes CDR1 SGHAT and CDR2 FQNNGV. The CDR3 runs 17 residues. CDR3 sequence (DNA): TGTGCCAGCAGACGAAGCGGCGACAGGGCGGCTACTTACGGGCAGTACTTC. Amino acid sequence: CASRRSGDRAATYGQYF.

The rearrangement uses TRBV6-5 and TRBJ2-1, with 7 bases fitting TRBD1. The CDR3 spans 15 residues. With V trimmed by 5 bases and J by 1 base, 5 bases remained unmatched. Germline lookup yields CDR1 MNHEY and CDR2 SVGAGI. The CDR3 DNA reads as TGTGCCAGCAGTCTCCGGGACAGATCCTACAATGAGCAGTTCTTC. This codes for CASSLRDRSYNEQFF.

The chain couples TRBV29-1 to TRBJ2-1; D is uncertain. The V end was cut by 3 bases, the J end by 0 bases, with 9 bases between. The CDR3 contains 14 residues. Germline V gives CDR1 SQVTM, CDR2 ANQGSEA. The CDR3 bases are TGCAGCGTTGATGTGAGGAGCTCCTACAATGAGCAGTTCTTC. It translates to CSVDVRSSYNEQFF.

The chain links TRBV5-4 to TRBJ1-1; D call uncertain. This CDR3 comprises 16 residues. Germline lookup yields CDR1 SGHNT and CDR2 YYREEE (reference sequence). The V end was cut by 4 bases, the J end by 2 bases, with 18 bases between. In DNA, the CDR3 is TGTGCCAGCAGCGACTCGCGCCTCCTCAGAAACACTGAAGCTTTCTTT. This sequence encodes CASSDSRLLRNTEAFF.

The rearrangement uses TRBV7-9 and TRBJ2-7; tentatively, D is TRBD2 (6 bases). This CDR3 is 14 amino acids long. Germline lookup yields CDR1 SEHNR and CDR2 FQNEAQ (reference sequence). Between the trimmed V and J ends, which lost 1 base and 9 bases, there was a span of 16 bases. The CDR3 DNA sequence: TGTGCCAGCAGCTTAGAGGCCGGGGGTTCGGGGCAGTACTTC. Protein product: CASSLEAGGSGQYF.

This clone was observed a handful of times. The chain carries TRBV30 and TRBJ2-7; 10 bases line up with TRBD2. Germline CDR1 and CDR2: GTSNPN and SVGIG (reference sequence). This CDR3 has 15 amino acids. Trimming cost V 3 bases and J 0 bases; bases outside gene matches: 5. CDR3 sequence: CAWRGGTSASYEQYF. CDR3 coding DNA: TGTGCCTGGAGGGGAGGGACTAGCGCCTCCTACGAGCAGTACTTC.

This chain links TRBV29-1 with TRBJ1-3; D is unclear. This CDR3 spans 12 amino acids. Germline assignment: CDR1 SQVTM and CDR2 ANQGSEA. V lost 5 bases and J lost 3, with 8 bases in between. CDR3 amino acids: CSVRHFGNTIYF. The CDR3 coding sequence is TGCAGCGTTCGACACTTTGGAAACACCATATATTTT.

In this sample, this clone turned up once. This sequence joins TRBV5-4 and TRBJ1-3; tentative D call: TRBD1 (6 bases). CDR1 is SGHNT, CDR2 YYREEE, per germline (reference sequence). The CDR3 is made up of 14 amino acids. V lost 0 bases and J 8 bases, leaving 12 bases between the germline ends. The CDR3 spells CASSLEQGRDTIYF. The CDR3 DNA is TGTGCCAGCAGCTTGGAACAGGGTCGGGACACCATATATTTT.

This rearrangement joins TRBV4-1 to TRBJ1-5; no clear D. The CDR3 length is 13 residues. CDR1 is MGHRA, CDR2 YSYEKL, per germline. V was cut by 0 bases and J by 6 bases, with 6 bases left in between. The CDR3 loop reads CASSQDQAQPQHF. In DNA, the CDR3 is TGCGCCAGCAGCCAAGATCAGGCTCAGCCCCAGCATTTT.

The CDR3 loop reads CASSTLTGRLRELFF. The CDR3 DNA reads TGCGCCAGCAGCACCCTGACAGGTCGCCTAAGGGAGCTGTTTTTT. The rearrangement links TRBV5-1 to TRBJ2-2, with D tentatively TRBD1 (6 bases). V gave up 4 bases and J gave up 9 bases, with 19 bases separating them. Germline V CDR1 and CDR2: SGHRS, YFSETQ. CDR3 length equals 15 residues.

The genes are TRBV7-9 and TRBJ1-4; no clear D. Germline CDR1 SEHNR, CDR2 FQNEAQ (reference sequence). The V end lost 5 bases, the J end lost 0 bases, and 10 bases lay between the germline ends. The CDR3 spans 15 residues. DNA for the CDR3: TGTGCCAGCAGCGGGGAGGTTCCAACTAATGAAAAACTGTTTTTT. Its protein is CASSGEVPTNEKLFF.

The CDR3 DNA is TGTGCCAGCAGCCCATTAGCGGGAGGGTACAATGAGCAGTTCTTC. This encodes CASSPLAGGYNEQFF. The chain recombines TRBV13 with TRBJ2-1; 11 bases line up with TRBD2. The CDR3 runs to 15 residues. V shed 5 bases and J 4 bases; nucleotides not matched to a gene: 4. The germline gives CDR1 PRHDT, CDR2 FYEKMQ (reference sequence).

This clone was counted once. This chain joins TRBV24-1 and TRBJ2-2; 10 bases align to TRBD1. The V gene end was trimmed by 4 bases and the J gene end by 4 bases; junction bases not matched to a gene: 8. Germline V CDR1 and CDR2: KGHDR, SFDVKD. This CDR3 region has 17 residues. CDR3 region: CATSDLGQGMVTGELFF. The CDR3, as DNA: TGTGCCACCAGTGACCTGGGACAGGGGATGGTCACCGGGGAGCTGTTTTTT.

The rearrangement links TRBV2 to TRBJ1-1; 10 bases align to TRBD1. CDR1 SNHLY and CDR2 FYNNEI come from the germline V gene. This CDR3 contains 13 residues. Losses at the gene ends were 6 bases for V and 5 bases for J; bases not matched to a gene: 3. The DNA for the CDR3 is TGTGCCAGCAGGGGACAGGGGAGGACTGAAGCTTTCTTT. This sequence encodes CASRGQGRTEAFF. Based on the CDR3 plus reference TRBV2 and TRBJ1-1, the full variable domain is EPEVTQTPSHQVTQMGQEVILRCVPISNHLYFYWYRQILGQKVEFLVSFYNNEISEKSEIFDDQFSVERPDGSNFTLKIRSTKLEDSAMYFCASRGQGRTEAFFGQGTRLTVV.

This clone appeared a few times. CDR3 coding DNA: TGTGCCAGCAGAAAGACAGGAACCGGGGAGCTGTTTTTT. Translating it yields CASRKTGTGELFF. The chain recombines TRBV6-4 with TRBJ2-2, with D possibly TRBD1 on 6 matching bases. CDR3 length equals 13 residues. The V and J ends lost 6 bases and 5 bases respectively, with 10 bases between them. CDR1 and CDR2 from the germline V gene are MRHNA and SNTAGT.

This sequence joins TRBV7-2 and TRBJ2-3; TRBD1 matches 8 bases. This CDR3 has 15 residues. The V gene's germline CDR1 is SGHTA and CDR2 FQGNSA. Trimming at V came to 5 bases and at J to 1 base, leaving 5 bases not matched to a gene. The CDR3 spells CASSHPTGGTDTQYF. The CDR3 DNA reads as TGTGCCAGCAGCCACCCGACAGGGGGCACAGATACGCAGTATTTT.

The V call is TRBV15, the J call TRBJ2-7; 7 positions agree with TRBD1. The CDR3 has 14 residues. Germline V gene lookup returns CDR1 LNHNV and CDR2 YYDKDF (reference sequence). V was pared by 1 base and J by 1 base, with 1 base of the junction left unmatched. The CDR3 reads CATSRGGQSYEQYF. Written as DNA, the CDR3 is TGTGCCACCAGCAGAGGGGGACAGTCCTACGAGCAGTACTTC. The whole variable domain, remainder taken from reference TRBV15 and TRBJ2-7, is DAMVIQNPRYQVTQFGKPVTLSCSQTLNHNVMYWYQQKSSQAPKLLFHYYDKDFNNEADTPDNFQSRRPNTSFCFLDIRSPGLGDTAMYLCATSRGGQSYEQYFGPGTRLTVT.

The chain links TRBV18 to TRBJ1-3; 7 positions agree with TRBD1. This CDR3 is 15 amino acids long. Per the germline V gene, CDR1 is KGHSH and CDR2 is LQKENI. With V trimmed by 4 bases and J by 0 bases, 3 bases remained unmatched. CDR3 loop: CASSRDSYSGNTIYF. CDR3 nucleotide sequence: TGTGCCAGCTCACGGGACAGCTACTCTGGAAACACCATATATTTT.

V gene TRBV29-1 combines with J gene TRBJ2-1, with 12 bases lining up with TRBD2. The germline gives CDR1 SQVTM, CDR2 ANQGSEA. The CDR3 consists of 16 residues. The V segment lost 2 bases and the J segment 5 bases; nucleotides outside the gene matches: 7. CDR3 region: CSVERLAGGVHNEQFF. CDR3 nucleotide sequence: TGCAGCGTTGAAAGGCTAGCGGGAGGGGTACACAATGAGCAGTTCTTC.

Turning to this clone: Other DNA sequences within the sample encode an identical CDR3. The J gene is TRBJ2-3, the V gene TRBV18, with a weak D call TRBD2 (6 bases). The germline V gene has CDR1 KGHSH and CDR2 LQKENI. Trimming took 2 bases from V and 3 from J, leaving 6 bases between them. The CDR3 runs to 13 residues. The chain's CDR3 is CASSPGLTDTQYF. The CDR3 bases are TGTGCCAGCTCACCAGGACTAACAGATACGCAGTATTTT. Full variable domain (missing parts from reference TRBV18 and TRBJ2-3): NAGVMQNPRHLVRRRGQEARLRCSPMKGHSHVYWYRQLPEEGLKFMVYLQKENIIDESGMPKERFSAEFPKEGPSILRIQQVVRGDSAAYFCASSPGLTDTQYFGPGTRLTVL.

The chain uses TRBV27 and TRBJ2-1; 10 nucleotides match TRBD1. With 2 bases clipped from V and 6 bases from J, the junction kept 4 bases outside the gene matches. This CDR3 has 15 amino acids. The germline V gene has CDR1 MNHEY and CDR2 SMNVEV (reference sequence). The CDR3 nucleotides are TGTGCCAGCAGTTTAGGGGACAGGGGTATCAATGAGCAGTTCTTC. Translated: CASSLGDRGINEQFF.

The chain links TRBV9 to TRBJ1-3, with 7 bases matching TRBD1. Germline assignment: CDR1 SGDLS and CDR2 YYNGEE. V was pared by 3 bases and J by 0 bases, with 6 bases of the junction left unmatched. This CDR3 has 16 residues. DNA for the CDR3: TGTGCCAGCAGCGGACGACAGGGCATCTCTGGAAACACCATATATTTT. This translates into CASSGRQGISGNTIYF.

The chain carries TRBV29-1 and TRBJ2-1; D remains unclear. This CDR3 region has 11 residues. The germline V and J ends were trimmed by 1 base and 9 bases, with 7 bases remaining between them. Germline V CDR1 and CDR2: SQVTM, ANQGSEA. The CDR3 sequence is CSVEGPGEQFF. The DNA for the CDR3 is TGCAGCGTTGAAGGGCCGGGTGAGCAGTTCTTC.

The chain uses TRBV20-1 and TRBJ1-1, with D uncertain. The germline CDR1 and CDR2 sequences are DFQATT and SNEGSKA (reference sequence). This CDR3 is built from 12 residues. Between the trimmed V and J ends, which lost 3 bases and 6 bases, there was a span of 11 bases. In nucleotides, the CDR3 is TGCAGTGCTAGTTTTCAGGTCGCTGAAGCTTTCTTT. Protein sequence: CSASFQVAEAFF.

This chain links TRBV29-1 with TRBJ2-1; 7 bases align to TRBD2. Germline CDR1 and CDR2: SQVTM and ANQGSEA. V dropped 4 bases and J dropped 9; count of bases not matched to a gene: 3. This CDR3 contains 11 residues. CDR3 residues: CSVVGGGEQFF. Here the CDR3 DNA reads TGCAGCGTTGTTGGGGGGGGTGAGCAGTTCTTC.

J is TRBJ2-6 and V is TRBV3-1 (or the pseudogene TRBV3-2), with 10 nucleotides matching TRBD1. Germline V gene lookup returns CDR1 LGHDT and CDR2 YNNKEL (reference sequence). The length of the CDR3 is 18 residues. J was trimmed by 0 bases and V by 4 bases; bases with no gene match: 6. The DNA of the CDR3 is TGTGCCAGCAGCCGGGACAGGGGAATGGCCTCTGGGGCCAACGTCCTGACTTTC. This translates into CASSRDRGMASGANVLTF.